The clone carrying this T cell receptor beta chain was observed many times. Its antigen is currently unknown. The data originate from a study of CD8 T cells in ankylosing spondylitis. Overall study findings and caveats: A TCR beta motif of several highly homologous variants seemed to mark ankylosing spondylitis blood. Some motif variants had been reported before (in reactive arthritis synovial fluid and blood). Disease-linked clones were CD8+ and relatively rare in peripheral blood.

The TCR beta libraries were generated through quantitative 5'-RACE incorporating molecular barcodes. TCRdb re-analysed the 5' RACE reads in MiXCR, keeping a single row per CDR3 protein. Found here are under 55,000 distinct CDR3 sequences, 7.4% of them singletons; the top ten hold 7.5% to 10%. The V end lost 4 bases, the J end lost 1 base, and 11 bases lay between the germline ends. This CDR3 region has 13 residues. Germline V CDR1 and CDR2: SQVTM, ANQGSEA. The chain recombines TRBV29-1 with TRBJ2-7; TRBD1 might be the D (5 bases). The receptor was derived from a female donor with ankylosing spondylitis or in good health (not recorded which). The specimen was blood, either unsorted or a sorted T cell fraction (not recorded which). The CDR3 DNA reads as TGCAGCGTTGTCCCCGACAGTTCCTACGAGCAGTACTTC. It yields the protein CSVVPDSSYEQYF.